Listed below are T cell receptor beta chains from one sample, sequenced in a study of blood T cell repertoires in COVID-19. Profiled with immunoSEQ multiplex PCR; TCRdb holds only in-frame clones, not every one. The data show around 290,000 clones, 80% to 90% seen once. Sequencing used peripheral blood. The receptor set was obtained from a woman aged 45-60 years who had recovered from COVID-19. The CDR3 runs from the conserved cysteine through the conserved F or W. A D gene is named only where the DNA matches it firmly. A clone size is listed for some rows: how often the clone was seen (once, few, many), or a class if it is expanded.

D gene: TRBD1; V gene: TRBV4-2; clone size: .; J gene: TRBJ1-1; CDR3 protein: CASSGTDLNTEAFF; CDR3 DNA: TGTGCCAGCAGCGGGACAGACTTGAACACTGAAGCTTTCTTT
D gene: TRBD1; V gene: TRBV4-1; clone size: .; J gene: TRBJ2-5; CDR3 protein: CASSPLTGGGQTQYF; CDR3 DNA: TGCGCCAGCAGCCCCTTGACAGGGGGCGGGCAGACCCAGTACTTC
D gene: .; V gene: TRBV9; clone size: .; J gene: TRBJ1-6; CDR3 protein: CASSVAPYNSPLHF; CDR3 DNA: TGTGCCAGCAGCGTAGCTCCCTATAATTCACCCCTCCACTTT
D gene: .; V gene: TRBV30; clone size: .; J gene: TRBJ1-2; CDR3 protein: CAWSDDIWKFYGYTF; CDR3 DNA: TGTGCCTGGAGTGACGACATCTGGAAGTTTTATGGCTACACCTTC
D gene: TRBD2; V gene: TRBV30; clone size: many; J gene: TRBJ2-5; CDR3 protein: CAWERFGLAGEETQYF; CDR3 DNA: TGTGCCTGGGAACGTTTTGGACTAGCGGGGGAAGAGACCCAGTACTTC
D gene: TRBD1; V gene: TRBV7-9; clone size: .; J gene: TRBJ2-1; CDR3 protein: CASSDLPGQGANEQFF; CDR3 DNA: TGTGCCAGCAGCGATCTCCCGGGACAGGGGGCGAATGAGCAGTTCTTC
D gene: .; V gene: TRBV29-1; clone size: .; J gene: TRBJ2-7; CDR3 protein: CSALTQNSYEQYF; CDR3 DNA: TGCAGCGCCTTGACTCAAAACTCCTACGAGCAGTACTTC
D gene: .; V gene: TRBV19; clone size: .; J gene: TRBJ2-1; CDR3 protein: CASSIEQLHEQFF; CDR3 DNA: TGTGCCAGTAGTATAGAGCAACTGCATGAGCAGTTCTTC
D gene: .; V gene: TRBV18; clone size: .; J gene: TRBJ1-6; CDR3 protein: CASSPHPGGDSPLHF; CDR3 DNA: TGTGCCAGCTCACCACATCCGGGGGGGGATTCACCCCTCCACTTT
D gene: TRBD2; V gene: TRBV28; clone size: few; J gene: TRBJ2-7; CDR3 protein: CASRTSGSSYEQYF; CDR3 DNA: TGTGCCAGCAGAACTAGCGGGAGCTCCTACGAGCAGTACTTC
D gene: .; V gene: TRBV11-2; clone size: .; J gene: TRBJ1-4; CDR3 protein: CASSSIQGWGEKLFF; CDR3 DNA: TGTGCCAGCAGCTCTATACAGGGATGGGGTGAAAAACTGTTTTTT
D gene: .; V gene: TRBV5-1; clone size: .; J gene: TRBJ2-7; CDR3 protein: CASSPRTSSYEQYF; CDR3 DNA: TGCGCCAGCAGCCCAAGGACTTCCTCCTACGAGCAGTACTTC
D gene: .; V gene: TRBV5-8; clone size: few; J gene: TRBJ1-2; CDR3 protein: CASSLGLNNYGYTF; CDR3 DNA: TGTGCCAGCAGCTTAGGACTGAATAACTATGGCTACACCTTC
D gene: TRBD1; V gene: TRBV27; clone size: .; J gene: TRBJ1-4; CDR3 protein: CASSIRQGREKLFF; CDR3 DNA: TGTGCCAGCAGTATCCGACAGGGGAGAGAAAAACTGTTTTTT